Given below is one T cell receptor (beta chain) in context. One junction end does not reproduce the germline sequence, and a read error may be involved. This sample is part of a study of blood T cell repertoires in COVID-19. Clones were sequenced by immunoSEQ multiplex PCR, and TCRdb holds only the in-frame ones, with some missing. The sample yields 95,000 to 120,000 clones, over 65% seen once. This CDR3 has 14 residues. The V gene's germline CDR1 is SGHKS and CDR2 YYEKEE (reference sequence). The chain employs TRBV5-5 and TRBJ1-2; D is perhaps TRBD1 (5 bases). The sequence came from a woman in her 40s with acute or convalescent COVID-19. The sequenced sample was peripheral blood. As DNA, the CDR3 is TGTGCCAGCAGCCCCCCCAGCCGGCTGACCAGGGAAGGCTTC. Its protein product is CASSPPSRLTREGF.